These 17 T cell receptor beta chains were sequenced from one sample in a study of OX40 agonist ivuxolimab in advanced cancers. Assay used: immunoSEQ multiplex PCR; TCRdb lists only in-frame clones, some missing. The sample has roughly 80,000 clones; just under 90% are singletons. The material was CD4+ or CD8+ T cells sorted from blood, obtained in a trial of the OX40 agonist ivuxolimab. These receptors all come from an adult with an advanced solid tumor such as melanoma, head and neck, liver or kidney cancer.

The CDR3 here is CASSLDRVSYEQYF. The CDR3 DNA sequence: TGTGCCAGCAGCCTGGACAGGGTATCCTACGAGCAGTACTTC. The rearrangement links TRBV7-2 to TRBJ2-7; 8 nucleotides line up with TRBD1. CDR3 length: 14 amino acids. Germline V gene data show CDR1 as SGHTA and CDR2 as FQGNSA. V dropped 5 bases and J dropped 1; count of bases not matched to a gene: 4.

In its sample, this clone was seen once. This CDR3 is CASSLGKSSSYNEQFF. The CDR3 DNA reads as TGCGCCAGCAGCTTGGGGAAGTCGAGCTCCTACAATGAGCAGTTCTTC. The chain uses TRBV5-1 and TRBJ2-1; D gene ambiguous. Trimming took off 0 bases at V and 0 bases at J, with 10 bases between the two ends. This CDR3 has 16 residues. The germline gives CDR1 SGHRS, CDR2 YFSETQ.

The chain carries TRBV19 and TRBJ2-4; TRBD2 matches at 10 bases. Germline V gives CDR1 LNHDA, CDR2 SQIVND (reference sequence). V dropped 7 bases and J dropped 0; count of bases not matched to a gene: 3. CDR3 size: 15 residues. The CDR3 DNA sequence: TGTGCCAGTAAATTAGCGGGGGGAGCCAAAAACATTCAGTACTTC. Translated, it gives CASKLAGGAKNIQYF.

The chain recombines TRBV30 with TRBJ2-5, with a possible D match to TRBD2 (6 bases). The CDR3 runs 12 residues. Trimming shortened V by 5 bases and J by 2 bases, and 9 bases separated the two germline ends. Germline lookup yields CDR1 GTSNPN and CDR2 SVGIG (reference sequence). The DNA for the CDR3 is TGTGCCTGGGACAGCGGGCAAGAGACCCAGTACTTC. Translating gives CAWDSGQETQYF.

The chain combines TRBV5-1 with TRBJ2-1; 9 nucleotides agree with TRBD1. Germline values: CDR1 SGHRS, CDR2 YFSETQ. The V and J ends lost 9 bases and 4 bases, in that order; junction bases with no gene match: 5. CDR3 length: 13 amino acids. CDR3 protein: CATGTGTYNEQFF. The CDR3 bases are TGCGCCACCGGGACAGGGACTTACAATGAGCAGTTCTTC.

V usage is TRBV6-1 and J usage is TRBJ2-7; possibly TRBD1 or TRBD2 for D (5 bases each). V was cut by 4 bases and J by 4 bases, with 11 bases left in between. Germline V gives CDR1 MNHNS, CDR2 SASEGT. This CDR3 has 13 residues. CDR3 region: CASSGGSRYEQYF. The CDR3 region has the DNA TGTGCCAGCAGTGGGGGGAGTAGGTACGAGCAGTACTTC.

A single count supports this clone. CDR3 region: CASSLQENTEAFF. The CDR3 DNA sequence: TGTGCCAGCAGCTTACAGGAGAACACTGAAGCTTTCTTT. The rearrangement links TRBV7-9 to TRBJ1-1; D gene unclear. There are 13 residues in the CDR3. Trimming removed 2 bases at V and 1 base at J, with 5 bases between. The V gene's germline CDR1 is SEHNR and CDR2 FQNEAQ (reference sequence).

This rearrangement joins TRBV25-1 to TRBJ1-1; no clear D gene. Deletions cut 3 bases from V and 1 base from J, with 12 bases between. Germline values: CDR1 MGHDK, CDR2 SYGVNS. CDR3 length: 15 amino acids. The CDR3 DNA follows: TGTGCCAGCAGTGACCCAGTGGGAGGGAACACTGAAGCTTTCTTT. This sequence encodes CASSDPVGGNTEAFF.

This chain links TRBV6-1 with TRBJ2-1; TRBD2 might be the D (6 bases). The CDR3 loop spans 16 amino acids. Trimming shortened V by 2 bases and J by 3 bases, and 14 bases separated the two germline ends. The germline gives CDR1 MNHNS, CDR2 SASEGT. Here the CDR3 reads CASSEKVSGFYNEQFF. CDR3 nucleotide sequence: TGTGCCAGCAGTGAAAAGGTTAGCGGATTCTACAATGAGCAGTTCTTC.

In DNA, the CDR3 is TGTGCCAGCGGAAACAGGGGAGTAGTGACTGAAGCTTTCTTT. It specifies CASGNRGVVTEAFF. V is TRBV27 and J is TRBJ1-1; 7 bases are a match to TRBD1. The CDR3 runs 14 residues. Per germline, CDR1 MNHEY and CDR2 SMNVEV (reference sequence). The V gene end was trimmed by 8 bases and the J gene end by 5 bases; junction bases not matched to a gene: 11.

The J gene is TRBJ1-1, the V gene TRBV27; 7 bases match TRBD1. Germline trimming cut 6 bases from V and 0 bases from J; bases unmatched to any gene: 1. The CDR3 has 13 amino acids. Germline loops: CDR1 MNHEY, CDR2 SMNVEV (reference sequence). CDR3 nucleotide sequence: TGTGCCAGCAGGGGACAGTTGAACACTGAAGCTTTCTTT. Its protein product is CASRGQLNTEAFF.

The chain recombines TRBV18 with TRBJ1-1, with D possibly matching TRBD1 (6 bases). CDR1 and CDR2 from the germline V gene are KGHSH and LQKENI. The CDR3 length is 16 residues. Trimming took off 0 bases at V and 3 bases at J, with 14 bases between the two ends. CDR3 loop: CASSPPGGVRDTEAFF. CDR3 nucleotide sequence: TGTGCCAGCTCACCACCGGGGGGCGTAAGGGACACTGAAGCTTTCTTT.

The genes are TRBV14 and TRBJ2-5; no reliable D call. Germline values: CDR1 SGHDN, CDR2 FVKESK. V was cut by 5 bases and J by 7 bases, with 8 bases left in between. This CDR3 spans 11 amino acids. The CDR3 DNA reads TGTGCCAGCAGCACCTACGGGACCCAGTACTTC. This sequence encodes CASSTYGTQYF. Filled out from reference TRBV14 and TRBJ2-5, the complete variable domain reads EAGVTQFPSHSVIEKGQTVTLRCDPISGHDNLYWYRRVMGKEIKFLLHFVKESKQDESGMPNNRFLAERTGGTYSTLKVQPAELEDSGVYFCASSTYGTQYFGPGTRLLVL.

This clone is labeled medium-sized. CDR3 bases: TGCGCCAGCAGTGGGAGGGGGACCGGGGAGCTGTTTTTT. Its translation is CASSGRGTGELFF. The V call is TRBV10-2, the J call TRBJ2-2; D may correspond to TRBD1 or TRBD2 (6 bases each). Per the germline V gene, CDR1 is WSHSY and CDR2 is SAAADI. With 4 bases removed from V and 5 bases from J, the gap between germline ends came to 8 bases. The CDR3 contains 13 residues.

This chain links TRBV2 with TRBJ2-2; D unclear. Trimming left V 8 bases short and J 5 bases short, with 18 bases between. The CDR3 loop spans 15 amino acids. Germline CDR1 reads SNHLY; CDR2 reads FYNNEI. DNA of the CDR3: TGTGCCAGCCAGAAAGCGTGGTCTCGGACCGGGGAGCTGTTTTTT. This gives the protein CASQKAWSRTGELFF. The whole variable domain, remainder taken from reference TRBV2 and TRBJ2-2, is EPEVTQTPSHQVTQMGQEVILRCVPISNHLYFYWYRQILGQKVEFLVSFYNNEISEKSEIFDDQFSVERPDGSNFTLKIRSTKLEDSAMYFCASQKAWSRTGELFFGEGSRLTVL.

The chain couples TRBV28 to TRBJ1-3; 9 bases agree with TRBD1. CDR1 MDHEN and CDR2 SYDVKM come from the germline V gene. CDR3 length: 14 amino acids. The ends lost 6 bases at V and 2 bases at J; junction bases unmatched: 2. CDR3 protein: CASRTGGTGNTIYF. CDR3 bases: TGTGCCAGCAGAACAGGGGGCACTGGAAACACCATATATTTT.

V and J are TRBV5-1 and TRBJ1-3; no definite D call. The CDR3 covers 14 residues. CDR1 is SGHRS and CDR2 is YFSETQ in the germline V gene. Between the trimmed V and J ends, which lost 3 bases and 0 bases, there was a span of 7 bases. CDR3: CASSSRLSGNTIYF. CDR3 coding DNA: TGCGCCAGCAGCTCCCGGCTCTCTGGAAACACCATATATTTT.